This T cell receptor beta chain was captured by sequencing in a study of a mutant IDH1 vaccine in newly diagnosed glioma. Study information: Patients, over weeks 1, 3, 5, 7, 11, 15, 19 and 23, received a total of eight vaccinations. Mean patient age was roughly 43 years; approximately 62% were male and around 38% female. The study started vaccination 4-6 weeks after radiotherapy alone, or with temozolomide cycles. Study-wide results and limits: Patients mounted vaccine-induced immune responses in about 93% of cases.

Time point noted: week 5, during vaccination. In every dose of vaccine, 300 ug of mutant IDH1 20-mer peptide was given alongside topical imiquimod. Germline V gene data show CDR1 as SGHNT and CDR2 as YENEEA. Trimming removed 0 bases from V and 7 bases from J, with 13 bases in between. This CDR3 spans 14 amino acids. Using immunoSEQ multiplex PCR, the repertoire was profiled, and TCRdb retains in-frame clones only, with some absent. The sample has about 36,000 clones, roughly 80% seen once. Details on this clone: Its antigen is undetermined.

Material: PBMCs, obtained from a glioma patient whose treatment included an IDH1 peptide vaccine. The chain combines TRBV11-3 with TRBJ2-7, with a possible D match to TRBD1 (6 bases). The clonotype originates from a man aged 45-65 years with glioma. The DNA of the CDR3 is TGTGCCAGCAGCTTAGATTCAGGGGCAGGGGAGCAGTACTTC. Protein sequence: CASSLDSGAGEQYF.